These 10 T cell receptor beta chains were all obtained from the same sample, sequenced in a study of shared clonotypes between healthy human individuals. This table comes from immunoSEQ multiplex PCR, and its TCRdb copy is limited to in-frame clones, with some not included. The table records around 2.5 million clones, approximately 93% of them present only once. The sequenced sample was naive CD4+ T cells from PBMCs. The subset: CD45RA+ positively selected. These TCRs come from a man aged 18 to 29 in good health. Some clones in this sample may be carry-over from other donors' samples.

The count of this clone is one. This same CDR3 is encoded by further DNA sequences in the sample. The chain employs TRBV5-1 and TRBJ1-5; D is ambiguous. V was pared by 1 base and J by 2 bases, with 10 bases between. Germline V gene lookup returns CDR1 SGHRS and CDR2 YFSETQ. This CDR3 has 15 amino acids. Here the CDR3 reads CASSLLPGGNQPQHF. CDR3 bases: TGCGCCAGCAGCTTGCTCCCGGGAGGCAATCAGCCCCAGCATTTT.

The chain is built from TRBV4-1 and TRBJ2-1, with a weak D call TRBD2 (5 bases). The germline V gene has CDR1 MGHRA and CDR2 YSYEKL. Trimming took 1 base from V and 0 from J, leaving 7 bases between them. This CDR3 spans 15 amino acids. The CDR3 DNA reads TGCGCCAGCAGCCAAGTGGGGAGCTCCTACAATGAGCAGTTCTTC. This encodes CASSQVGSSYNEQFF.

The table lists this clone with a count of one. The chain combines TRBV6-5 with TRBJ2-7; 9 nucleotides match TRBD1. With 6 bases clipped from V and 6 bases from J, the junction kept 9 bases outside the gene matches. Per germline, CDR1 MNHEY and CDR2 SVGAGI. This CDR3 region has 14 residues. The DNA for the CDR3 is TGTGCCAGCAGGGACCCTACAGGGGGCGGCGAGCAGTACTTC. Protein product: CASRDPTGGGEQYF.

This clone showed up just once. V gene TRBV6-1 combines with J gene TRBJ2-1; 12 bases map to TRBD2. The CDR3 loop spans 17 amino acids. V was clipped by 0 bases and J by 0 bases; unmatched bases: 0. Looked up from germline, CDR1 is MNHNS and CDR2 is SASEGT. CDR3 residues: CASSEAGLAGSYNEQFF. CDR3 nucleotides: TGTGCCAGCAGTGAAGCGGGACTAGCGGGCTCCTACAATGAGCAGTTCTTC.

The chain recombines TRBV4-2 with TRBJ1-1; D is undetermined. V was clipped by 1 base and J by 2 bases, with 8 bases between them. The CDR3 runs to 14 residues. CDR1 and CDR2 (germline): LGHNA, YNFKEQ. CDR3 bases: TGTGCCAGCAGCCAAGGGTGGGCCAACACTGAAGCTTTCTTT. Residues: CASSQGWANTEAFF.

The chain employs TRBV9 and TRBJ2-5; a possible D gene is TRBD2 (6 bases). Germline assignment: CDR1 SGDLS and CDR2 YYNGEE. V lost 0 bases and J lost 7, with 13 bases in between. CDR3 size: 14 residues. The CDR3: CASSVVGSGRTQYF. CDR3 nucleotides: TGTGCCAGCAGCGTAGTTGGTAGCGGTAGGACCCAGTACTTC.

The V gene is TRBV6-5, the J gene TRBJ2-1, with 7 positions matching TRBD2. The germline V gene encodes CDR1 MNHEY and CDR2 SVGAGI. The CDR3 extends over 15 amino acids. The V gene end was trimmed by 7 bases and the J gene end by 8 bases; junction bases not matched to a gene: 14. This CDR3 is CASKYLAGAPYEQFF. The DNA for the CDR3 is TGTGCCAGCAAGTATTTGGCGGGAGCACCCTATGAGCAGTTCTTC.

CDR3 residues: CSSELLEGTARETQYF. The CDR3, as DNA: TGCAGTTCTGAGTTATTGGAGGGTACCGCCCGAGAGACCCAGTACTTC. This sequence joins TRBV29-1 and TRBJ2-5; D perhaps matches TRBD2 (6 bases). This CDR3 comprises 16 residues. Germline V gene lookup returns CDR1 SQVTM and CDR2 ANQGSEA. Drawing the rest from reference TRBV29-1 and TRBJ2-5, the complete variable domain is SAVISQKPSRDICQRGTSLTIQCQVDSQVTMMFWYRQQPGQSLTLIATANQGSEATYESGFVIDKFPISRPNLTFSTLTVSNMSPEDSSIYLCSSELLEGTARETQYFGPGTRLLVL.

The chain is built from TRBV20-1 and TRBJ2-7; the D gene could be TRBD1 or TRBD2 (5 bases each). CDR1 and CDR2 from the germline V gene are DFQATT and SNEGSKA (reference sequence). There are 11 residues in the CDR3. V was trimmed by 7 bases and J by 5 bases, leaving 12 bases between them. The CDR3 loop is CSVVRGDEQYF. CDR3 bases: TGCAGTGTGGTACGGGGCGACGAGCAGTACTTC.

On this clone itself: The sample has other DNA sequences that encode this CDR3 too. The J gene is TRBJ2-7, the V gene TRBV7-8; the match to TRBD2 covers 10 bases. This CDR3 is 14 amino acids long. V lost 5 bases, J lost 3 bases, and 4 bases stayed unmatched. Looked up from germline, CDR1 is SGHVS and CDR2 is FQNEAQ. The CDR3 DNA sequence: TGTGCCAGCAGCCCTCGGACTAGCGGCTACGAGCAGTACTTC. This codes for CASSPRTSGYEQYF.